These T cell receptor beta chains were read from a single sample in a study of blood T cell repertoires in COVID-19. Some clones are missing from TCRdb's copy, which holds only in-frame ones; the method was immunoSEQ multiplex PCR. The sample records about 190,000 clones, 85% to 90% being singletons. The specimen sequenced was peripheral blood. These TCRs come from a man aged 45-60 years with acute or convalescent COVID-19. Each CDR3 is given with its conserved first and last residue. D genes are given only for firm matches. Size tells how often a clone was seen (once, few, many) or the class of an expanded clone, and some rows leave it out.

>-|15|-|TRBV18|TRBJ1-6
CASSPKQADNSPLHF
TGTGCCAGCTCACCTAAACAGGCGGATAATTCACCCCTCCACTTT
>-|13|-|TRBV4-3|TRBJ2-6
CASRGIGANVLTF
TGCGCCAGCAGGGGCATTGGGGCCAACGTCCTGACTTTC
>TRBD1|17|-|TRBV6-2/TRBV6-3|TRBJ2-2
CASSYSNLQGMNGELFF
TGTGCCAGCAGTTACTCGAATTTACAGGGGATGAACGGGGAGCTGTTTTTT
>TRBD1|16|-|TRBV27|TRBJ2-1
CASSFSGTGAGNEQFF
TGTGCCAGCAGTTTTTCGGGGACAGGGGCCGGGAATGAGCAGTTCTTC
>-|11|-|TRBV2|TRBJ2-7
CASSESRGKDF
TGTGCCAGCAGCGAGAGCAGGGGAAAGGACTTC
>-|15|-|TRBV9|TRBJ1-1
CASSPGGTLNTEAFF
TGTGCCAGCAGCCCCGGGGGGACACTTAACACTGAAGCTTTCTTT
>-|13|-|TRBV29-1|TRBJ2-1
CSGTANRVNEQFF
TGCAGCGGGACCGCGAACAGGGTCAATGAGCAGTTCTTC
>TRBD1|15|few|TRBV28|TRBJ1-5
CASSPGQGAYQPQHF
TGTGCCAGCAGTCCGGGACAGGGGGCTTATCAGCCCCAGCATTTT
>TRBD2|15|few|TRBV24-1|TRBJ2-1
CATTDPTSGGSRQFF
TGTGCCACCACCGACCCGACTAGCGGAGGTAGTAGGCAGTTCTTC
>-|13|-|TRBV9|TRBJ2-5
CASSLDREETQYF
TGTGCCAGCAGCCTGGACAGAGAAGAGACCCAGTACTTC
>-|14|-|TRBV5-1|TRBJ2-2
CASSSLVYTGELFF
TGCGCCAGCAGCTCCCTCGTTTACACCGGGGAGCTGTTTTTT
>TRBD2|15|-|TRBV3-1/TRBV3-2|TRBJ2-3
CASSQEAGETDTQYF
TGTGCCAGCAGCCAAGAGGCGGGGGAAACAGATACGCAGTATTTT
>TRBD1|15|-|TRBV5-8|TRBJ2-7
CASSFGQALDYEQYF
TGTGCCAGCAGCTTTGGACAGGCTCTAGACTACGAGCAGTACTTC
>TRBD2|17|-|TRBV4-3|TRBJ2-2
CASSPWTSGGNTGELFF
TGCGCCAGCAGCCCCTGGACTAGCGGGGGGAACACCGGGGAGCTGTTTTTT
>-|14|once|TRBV28|TRBJ1-5
CASTLRSGNQPQHF
TGTGCCAGCACCCTGCGATCGGGCAATCAGCCCCAGCATTTT
>TRBD1|13|-|TRBV6-5|TRBJ2-1
CASSYNRGHEQFF
TGTGCCAGCAGTTACAACAGGGGGCATGAGCAGTTCTTC
>-|12|-|TRBV6-6|TRBJ2-5
CASSYPKETQYF
TGTGCCAGCAGTTACCCAAAAGAGACCCAGTACTTC
>TRBD1|15|-|TRBV7-9|TRBJ2-5
CASSQGQGPEETQYF
TGTGCCAGCAGCCAGGGACAGGGGCCTGAAGAGACCCAGTACTTC
>TRBD1|13|-|TRBV7-2|TRBJ2-3
CASSMDRGDTQYF
TGTGCCAGCAGCATGGACAGGGGGGATACGCAGTATTTT
>TRBD1|19|-|TRBV7-9|TRBJ2-2
CASRLTSYGTGDLAGELFF
TGTGCCAGCAGGCTCACCTCCTACGGGACAGGGGATTTGGCCGGGGAGCTGTTTTTT
>-|13|-|TRBV2|TRBJ1-5
CATKGGLGQPQHF
TGTGCCACCAAGGGGGGGTTAGGGCAGCCCCAGCATTTT
>-|14|-|TRBV18|TRBJ1-2
CASSLGQNNYGYTF
TGTGCCAGCTCACTCGGACAGAACAACTATGGCTACACCTTC
>TRBD1|14|-|TRBV5-1|TRBJ2-7
CASSTGTGGYEQYF
TGCGCCAGCAGCACCGGGACAGGGGGTTACGAGCAGTACTTC
>TRBD1|15|-|TRBV28|TRBJ2-5
CASSPAGTGQETQYF
TGTGCCAGCAGTCCCGCCGGGACAGGGCAAGAGACCCAGTACTTC
>TRBD2|15|-|TRBV10-1|TRBJ2-5
CASSESTGGVETQYF
TGCGCCAGCAGTGAGTCGACGGGGGGGGTGGAGACCCAGTACTTC
>-|17|few|TRBV27|TRBJ1-6
CASSRGSWQGKNSPLHF
TGTGCCAGCAGCCGAGGGAGTTGGCAGGGGAAGAATTCACCCCTCCACTTT
>-|15|-|TRBV19|TRBJ1-5
CASSISAGSNQPQHF
TGTGCCAGTAGTATATCAGCCGGGAGCAATCAGCCCCAGCATTTT
>-|14|-|TRBV7-3|TRBJ2-2
CASSLMPGTGELFF
TGTGCCAGCAGCTTAATGCCAGGGACCGGGGAGCTGTTTTTT
>TRBD1|14|once|TRBV7-2|TRBJ1-1
CASSLGGQGSEAFF
TGTGCCAGCAGCTTAGGGGGACAGGGCTCTGAAGCTTTCTTT
>-|16|-|TRBV30|TRBJ2-6
CAWSVQGAAGANVLTF
TGTGCCTGGAGTGTACAAGGGGCGGCTGGGGCCAACGTCCTGACTTTC
>-|15|-|TRBV15|TRBJ2-5
CATSRERTAQETQYF
TGTGCCACCAGCAGAGAAAGGACAGCCCAAGAGACCCAGTACTTC
>TRBD1|19|-|TRBV5-4|TRBJ2-1
CASSSPGQGARDSYNEQFF
TGTGCCAGCAGCTCCCCGGGACAGGGGGCCAGGGACTCCTACAATGAGCAGTTCTTC
>-|15|-|TRBV19|TRBJ1-5
CASTRGRNSNQPQHF
TGTGCCAGTACAAGGGGAAGAAATAGCAATCAGCCCCAGCATTTT
>-|13|few|TRBV28|TRBJ1-6
CANSRGGTSPLHF
TGTGCCAACTCGAGGGGGGGTACTTCACCCCTCCACTTT
>TRBD1|14|-|TRBV24-1|TRBJ1-1
CATSELQGTTEAFF
TGTGCCACCAGTGAGTTACAGGGGACCACTGAAGCTTTCTTT
>TRBD1|15|-|TRBV6-1|TRBJ1-6
CASSERTGVGSPLHF
TGTGCCAGCAGTGAACGGACAGGGGTTGGTTCACCCCTCCACTTT
>-|16|-|TRBV11-2|TRBJ1-1
CASSLVSRQPGAEAFF
TGTGCCAGCAGCTTAGTGTCAAGACAACCCGGGGCTGAAGCTTTCTTT
>TRBD1|16|-|TRBV30|TRBJ1-2
CAWSVTGTGPNYGYTF
TGTGCCTGGAGTGTAACTGGGACAGGGCCTAACTATGGCTACACCTTC
>-|13|-|TRBV18|TRBJ2-7
CASSRTDHYEQYF
TGTGCCAGCTCACGGACAGACCACTACGAGCAGTACTTC
>TRBD2|16|-|TRBV7-9|TRBJ2-1
CASSSTTSGVYNEQFF
TGTGCCAGCAGCTCAACGACTAGCGGGGTATACAATGAGCAGTTCTTC